This T cell receptor (beta chain) derives from a study of CD8 T cells in Susac syndrome. Study-wide results and caveats: Acknowledgment was made by the study that its TCR sequencing and HLA analysis involved a relatively small number of individuals. The CD4+ T cell repertoires in Susac syndrome did not show any clonal expansion.

With 7 bases clipped from V and 0 bases from J, the junction kept 6 bases outside the gene matches. CDR1 is PRHDT, CDR2 FYEKMQ, per germline (reference sequence). CDR3 length: 15 amino acids. Random hexamers were used to reverse transcribe the RNA input (about 0.5 to 1 ug). TCR beta CDR3 was amplified by immunoSEQ multiplex PCR. This amplification extended across 54 Vbeta and 13 Jbeta segments. A single record per CDR3 protein comes from TCRdb applying MiXCR to the immunoSEQ multiplex PCR reads. The sample yields roughly 150,000 distinct CDR3 sequences, approximately 94% seen once. TCR beta from blood CD8+ and CD4+ T cells was sequenced. In regard to this clonotype: Its specificity is unknown.

What was sequenced was CD4+ T cells from PBMCs. The chain combines TRBV13 with TRBJ2-4; 7 bases map to TRBD2. This clonotype was sampled from a human donor with Susac syndrome. This chain's CDR3 is CASKLGGRAKNIQYF. The CDR3 nucleotides read TGTGCCAGCAAATTAGGCGGGAGAGCCAAAAACATTCAGTACTTC.